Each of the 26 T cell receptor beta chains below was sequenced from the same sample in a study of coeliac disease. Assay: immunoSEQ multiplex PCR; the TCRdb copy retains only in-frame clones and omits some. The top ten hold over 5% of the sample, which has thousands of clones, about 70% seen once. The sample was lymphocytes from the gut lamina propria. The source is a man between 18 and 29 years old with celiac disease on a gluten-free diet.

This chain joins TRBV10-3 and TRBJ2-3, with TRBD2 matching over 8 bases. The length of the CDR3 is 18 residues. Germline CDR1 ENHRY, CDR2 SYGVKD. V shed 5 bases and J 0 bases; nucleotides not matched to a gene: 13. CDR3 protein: CAISRASGGMTSTDTQYF. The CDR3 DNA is TGTGCCATCAGTAGGGCAAGCGGGGGAATGACTAGCACAGATACGCAGTATTTT.

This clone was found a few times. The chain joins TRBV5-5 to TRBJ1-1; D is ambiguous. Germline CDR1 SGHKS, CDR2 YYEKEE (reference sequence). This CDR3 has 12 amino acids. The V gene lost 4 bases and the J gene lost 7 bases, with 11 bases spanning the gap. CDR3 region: CASSQTKNEAFF. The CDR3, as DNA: TGTGCCAGCAGCCAGACAAAAAATGAAGCTTTCTTT.

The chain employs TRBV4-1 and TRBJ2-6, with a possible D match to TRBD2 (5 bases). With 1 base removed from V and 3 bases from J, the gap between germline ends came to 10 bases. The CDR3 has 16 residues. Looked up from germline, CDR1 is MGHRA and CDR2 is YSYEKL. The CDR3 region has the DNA TGCGCCAGCAGCCAAGCTTTCGGGGTTGGGGCCAACGTCCTGACTTTC. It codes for CASSQAFGVGANVLTF.

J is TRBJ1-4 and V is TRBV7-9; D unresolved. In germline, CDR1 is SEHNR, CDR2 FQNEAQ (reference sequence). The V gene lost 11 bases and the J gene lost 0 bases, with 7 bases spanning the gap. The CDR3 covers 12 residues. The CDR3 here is CAGLSTNEKLFF. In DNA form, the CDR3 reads TGTGCCGGACTTTCAACTAATGAAAAACTGTTTTTT.

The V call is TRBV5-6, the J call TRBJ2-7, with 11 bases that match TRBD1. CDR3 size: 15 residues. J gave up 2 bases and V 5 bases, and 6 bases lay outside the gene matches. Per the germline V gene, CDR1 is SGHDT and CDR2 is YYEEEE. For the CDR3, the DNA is TGTGCCAGCAGGAAACCGGGACAGGGGGCCTACGAGCAGTACTTC. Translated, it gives CASRKPGQGAYEQYF.

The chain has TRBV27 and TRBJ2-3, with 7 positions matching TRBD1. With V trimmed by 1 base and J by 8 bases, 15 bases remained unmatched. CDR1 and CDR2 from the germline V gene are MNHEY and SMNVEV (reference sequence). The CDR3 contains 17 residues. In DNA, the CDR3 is TGTGCCAGCAGTTTATTTACAGAGAGGGGGCAGGGGGTTACGCAGTATTTT. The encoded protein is CASSLFTERGQGVTQYF.

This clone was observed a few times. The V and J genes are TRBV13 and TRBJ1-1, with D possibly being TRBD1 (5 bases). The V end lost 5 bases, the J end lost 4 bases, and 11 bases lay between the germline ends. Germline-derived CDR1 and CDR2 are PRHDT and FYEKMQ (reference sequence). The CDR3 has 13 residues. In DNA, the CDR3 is TGTGCCAGCAGCCCGCGAAGGGGCACTGAAGCTTTCTTT. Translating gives CASSPRRGTEAFF.

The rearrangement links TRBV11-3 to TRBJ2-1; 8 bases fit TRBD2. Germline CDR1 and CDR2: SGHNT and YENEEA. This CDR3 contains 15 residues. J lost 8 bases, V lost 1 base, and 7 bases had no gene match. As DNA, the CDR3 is TGTGCCAGCAGCTTAGGGCTAGCGGGCCAGGATGAGCAGTTCTTC. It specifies CASSLGLAGQDEQFF.

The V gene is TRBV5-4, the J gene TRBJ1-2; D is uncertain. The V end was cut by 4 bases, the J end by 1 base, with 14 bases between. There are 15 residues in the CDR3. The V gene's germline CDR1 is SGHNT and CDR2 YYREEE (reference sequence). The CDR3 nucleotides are TGTGCCAGCAGCGTACCCCACGAGGGTAACTATGGCTACACCTTC. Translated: CASSVPHEGNYGYTF.

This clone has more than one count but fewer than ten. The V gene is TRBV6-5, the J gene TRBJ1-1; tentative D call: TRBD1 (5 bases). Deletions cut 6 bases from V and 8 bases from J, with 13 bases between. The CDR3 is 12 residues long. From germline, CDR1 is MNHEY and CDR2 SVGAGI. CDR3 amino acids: CASSLGGREAFF. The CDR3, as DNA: TGTGCCAGCAGCCTGGGGGGTAGAGAAGCTTTCTTT.

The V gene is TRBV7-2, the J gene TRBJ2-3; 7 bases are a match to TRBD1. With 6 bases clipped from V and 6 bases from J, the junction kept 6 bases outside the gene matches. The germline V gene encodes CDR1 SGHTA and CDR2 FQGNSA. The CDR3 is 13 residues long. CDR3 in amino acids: CASSIRGLDTQYF. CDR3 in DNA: TGTGCCAGCAGTATAAGGGGGCTGGATACGCAGTATTTT. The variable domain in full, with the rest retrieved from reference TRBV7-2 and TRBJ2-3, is GAGVSQSPSNKVTEKGKDVELRCDPISGHTALYWYRQSLGQGLEFLIYFQGNSAPDKSGLPSDRFSAERTGGSVSTLTIQRTQQEDSAVYLCASSIRGLDTQYFGPGTRLTVL.

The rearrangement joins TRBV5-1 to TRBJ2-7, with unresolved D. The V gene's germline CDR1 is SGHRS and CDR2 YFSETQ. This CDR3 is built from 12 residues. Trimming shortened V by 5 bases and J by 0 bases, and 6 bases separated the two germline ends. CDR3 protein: CASRQNSYEQYF. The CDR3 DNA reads TGCGCCAGCAGACAGAACTCCTACGAGCAGTACTTC.

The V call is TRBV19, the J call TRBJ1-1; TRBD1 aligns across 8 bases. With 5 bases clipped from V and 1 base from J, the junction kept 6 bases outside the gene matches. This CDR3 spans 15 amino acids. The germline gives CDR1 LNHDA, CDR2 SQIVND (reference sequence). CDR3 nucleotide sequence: TGTGCCAGTAGTGTGAGGACAGGGTCGAACACTGAAGCTTTCTTT. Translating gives CASSVRTGSNTEAFF.

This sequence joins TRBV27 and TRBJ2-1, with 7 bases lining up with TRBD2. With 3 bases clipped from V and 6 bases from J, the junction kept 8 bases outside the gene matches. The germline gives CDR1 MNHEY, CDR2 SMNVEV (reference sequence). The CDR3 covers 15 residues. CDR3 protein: CASSFPGTTSNEQFF. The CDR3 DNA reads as TGTGCCAGCAGTTTCCCCGGGACTACCTCCAATGAGCAGTTCTTC.

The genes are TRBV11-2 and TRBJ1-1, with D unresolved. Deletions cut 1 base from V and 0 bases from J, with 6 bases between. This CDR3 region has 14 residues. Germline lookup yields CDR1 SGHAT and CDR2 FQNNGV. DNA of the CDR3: TGTGCCAGCAGCTTAGGACATATGAACACTGAAGCTTTCTTT. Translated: CASSLGHMNTEAFF.

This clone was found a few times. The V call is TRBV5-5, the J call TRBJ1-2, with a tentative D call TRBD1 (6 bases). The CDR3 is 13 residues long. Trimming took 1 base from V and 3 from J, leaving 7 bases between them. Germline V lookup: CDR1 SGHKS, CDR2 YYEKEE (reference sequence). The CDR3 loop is CASSLSGDYGYTF. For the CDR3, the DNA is TGTGCCAGCAGCTTGTCAGGGGACTATGGCTACACCTTC.

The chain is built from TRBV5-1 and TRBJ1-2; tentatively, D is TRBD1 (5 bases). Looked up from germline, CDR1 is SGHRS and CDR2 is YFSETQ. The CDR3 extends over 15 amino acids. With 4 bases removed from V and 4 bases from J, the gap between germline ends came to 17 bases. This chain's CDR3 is CASSPSDSPVYGYTF. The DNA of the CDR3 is TGCGCCAGCAGCCCCAGCGACAGTCCCGTCTATGGCTACACCTTC.

CDR3: CASSYSQGRPYEQYF. The CDR3 nucleotides read TGCGCCAGCAGTTATTCACAGGGACGACCCTACGAGCAGTACTTC. This sequence joins TRBV5-1 and TRBJ2-7; possibly TRBD1 for D (6 bases). The length of the CDR3 is 15 residues. Deletions cut 5 bases from V and 2 bases from J, with 17 bases between. Germline CDR1 SGHRS, CDR2 YFSETQ.

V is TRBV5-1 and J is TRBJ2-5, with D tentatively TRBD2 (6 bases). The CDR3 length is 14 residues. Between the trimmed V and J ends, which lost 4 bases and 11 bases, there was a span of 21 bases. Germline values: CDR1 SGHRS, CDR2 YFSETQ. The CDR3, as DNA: TGCGCCAGCAGCCCGGGGACTGCTGCGGGTGAGCAGTACTTC. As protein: CASSPGTAAGEQYF.

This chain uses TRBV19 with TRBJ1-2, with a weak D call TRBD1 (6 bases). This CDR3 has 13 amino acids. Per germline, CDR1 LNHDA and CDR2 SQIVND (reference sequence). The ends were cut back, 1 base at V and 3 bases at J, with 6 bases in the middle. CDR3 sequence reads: CASSIAGDYGYTF. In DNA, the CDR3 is TGTGCCAGTAGTATAGCAGGGGACTATGGCTACACCTTC.

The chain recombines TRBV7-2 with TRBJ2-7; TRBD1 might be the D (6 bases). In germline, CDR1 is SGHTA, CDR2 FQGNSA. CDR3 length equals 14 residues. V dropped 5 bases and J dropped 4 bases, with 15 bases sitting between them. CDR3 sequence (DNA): TGTGCCAGCAGCCAACAGGGACATTTGTACGAGCAGTACTTC. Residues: CASSQQGHLYEQYF.

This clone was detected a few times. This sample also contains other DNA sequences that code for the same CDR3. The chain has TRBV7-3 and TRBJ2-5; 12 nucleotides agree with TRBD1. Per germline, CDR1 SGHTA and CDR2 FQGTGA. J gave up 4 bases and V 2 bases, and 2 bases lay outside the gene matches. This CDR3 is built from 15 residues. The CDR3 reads CASSLGTGGAETQYF. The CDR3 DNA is TGTGCCAGCAGCTTAGGGACAGGGGGCGCAGAGACCCAGTACTTC.

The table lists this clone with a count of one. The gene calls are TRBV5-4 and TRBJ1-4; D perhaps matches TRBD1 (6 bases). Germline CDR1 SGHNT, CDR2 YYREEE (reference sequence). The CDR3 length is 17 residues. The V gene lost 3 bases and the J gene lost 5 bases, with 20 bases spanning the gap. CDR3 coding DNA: TGTGCCAGCAGCTCTAACAACCAACAGGGTGGGAATGAAAAACTGTTTTTT. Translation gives CASSSNNQQGGNEKLFF.

The CDR3 bases are TGTGCCACCAGCAGACGAGGGAAGGTTGAAGCTTTCTTT. Protein product: CATSRRGKVEAFF. The chain combines TRBV15 with TRBJ1-1, with D unclear. The CDR3 loop spans 13 amino acids. Germline V gives CDR1 LNHNV, CDR2 YYDKDF (reference sequence). With 2 bases removed from V and 7 bases from J, the gap between germline ends came to 11 bases.

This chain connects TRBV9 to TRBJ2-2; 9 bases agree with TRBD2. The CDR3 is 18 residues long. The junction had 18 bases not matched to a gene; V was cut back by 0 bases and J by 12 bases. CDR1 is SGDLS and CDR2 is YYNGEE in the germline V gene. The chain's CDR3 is CASSVEAGGLCRSRKLFF. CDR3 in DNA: TGTGCCAGCAGCGTAGAGGCGGGGGGGCTATGTCGTTCTCGTAAGCTGTTTTTT.

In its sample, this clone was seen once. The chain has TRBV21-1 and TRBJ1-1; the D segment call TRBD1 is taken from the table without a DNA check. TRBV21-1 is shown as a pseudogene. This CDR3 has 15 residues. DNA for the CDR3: TGTGCCAGCAGCAATTCGACAGGGGCATTTTTCGAAGCTTTCTTT. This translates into CASSNSTGAFFEAFF.